This T cell receptor beta chain came from a study of cytomegalovirus exposure and HLA in healthy donors. Findings of the study overall: Association of 16,951 TCR beta sequences with HLA alleles was found at 0.05 false discovery rate in a later analysis. Donors were assumed by presence/absence analyses to have roughly uniform sequencing depth. Most TCR sequences were seen very rarely across donors, but some public TCRs occurred in many. The investigators catalogued 150 to 200 TCR beta chains as cytomegalovirus-associated.

The PCR contained 60 Vbeta and 13 Jbeta primers. Here immunoSEQ multiplex PCR was the method, and the copy in TCRdb shows in-frame clones only, minus some. The data contain around 78,000 clones, approximately 72% of them singletons. Of note for this clone: Its cognate antigen is unknown.

Sequencing was performed on PBMCs. This sequence was found in a middle-aged woman in good health and CMV-seropositive.

CDR3 DNA: TGTGCCAGCATCCGACAGGGGCTAGAAACTGAAGCTTTCTTT. Amino acid sequence: CASIRQGLETEAFF. The genes are TRBV6-5 and TRBJ1-1; 8 nucleotides line up with TRBD1. The V and J ends lost 7 bases and 5 bases, in that order; junction bases with no gene match: 9. This CDR3 has 14 residues. In germline, CDR1 is MNHEY, CDR2 SVGAGI.